The 11 T cell receptor beta chains in this list originate from one sample, sequenced in a study of blood T cell repertoires in COVID-19. Profiled with immunoSEQ multiplex PCR; TCRdb holds only in-frame clones, not every one. In the table there are under 450,000 clones, about 91% of which are singletons. Input material: peripheral blood. The receptor set was obtained from a woman in her 50s with COVID-19, enrolled during active disease.

The J gene is TRBJ1-4, the V gene TRBV28; tentatively, D is TRBD1 (5 bases). The CDR3 is 16 residues long. Germline V gene data show CDR1 as MDHEN and CDR2 as SYDVKM. V shed 5 bases and J shed 2 bases, with 15 bases lying between them. Here the CDR3 reads CASSPQQANTNEKLFF. For the CDR3, the DNA is TGTGCCAGCAGTCCGCAACAGGCGAACACTAATGAAAAACTGTTTTTT. Full variable domain (outside the CDR3, taken from reference TRBV28 and TRBJ1-4): DVKVTQSSRYLVKRTGEKVFLECVQDMDHENMFWYRQDPGLGLRLIYFSYDVKMKEKGDIPEGYSVSREKKERFSLILESASTNQTSMYLCASSPQQANTNEKLFFGSGTQLSVL.

This sequence joins TRBV4-1 and TRBJ2-3; D is unclear. CDR3 length equals 14 residues. V was clipped by 4 bases and J by 2 bases, with 10 bases between them. CDR1 is MGHRA and CDR2 is YSYEKL in the germline V gene. This CDR3 is CASSLTIDTDTQYF. For the CDR3, the DNA is TGCGCCAGCAGCCTAACAATCGACACAGATACGCAGTATTTT.

The rearrangement links TRBV12-3 or TRBV12-4 to TRBJ2-1; tentatively, D is TRBD2 (5 bases). The CDR3 sequence is 13 residues long. V lost 4 bases to trimming and J lost 4 bases, with 8 bases between them. The CDR3 DNA reads as TGTGCCAGCAGTTCGCGAGGGTACAATGAGCAGTTCTTC. As protein: CASSSRGYNEQFF.

This chain joins TRBV4-1 and TRBJ1-5; the match to TRBD1 covers 7 bases. This CDR3 is built from 16 residues. The V gene's germline CDR1 is MGHRA and CDR2 YSYEKL. J lost 4 bases, V lost 0 bases, and 6 bases had no gene match. The CDR3 DNA follows: TGCGCCAGCAGCCAAGATCTACAGGGGTCAAATCAGCCCCAGCATTTT. Translation: CASSQDLQGSNQPQHF.

This clone was seen once. The chain carries TRBV5-4 and TRBJ2-7; 12 bases map to TRBD2. The CDR3 length is 13 residues. Germline V CDR1 and CDR2: SGHNT, YYREEE (reference sequence). The trim removed 2 bases at V and 7 bases at J, leaving 1 base unmatched. The CDR3 sequence: CASSFGLAGEQYF. The CDR3 region has the DNA TGTGCCAGCAGCTTCGGACTAGCGGGGGAGCAGTACTTC.

This chain links TRBV30 with TRBJ1-4, with D unresolved. CDR3 size: 13 residues. In germline, CDR1 is GTSNPN, CDR2 SVGIG (reference sequence). The V gene lost 0 bases and the J gene lost 8 bases, with 10 bases spanning the gap. In DNA form, the CDR3 reads TGTGCCTGGAGTGTGAGGGAGCCCGAAAAACTGTTTTTT. This translates into CAWSVREPEKLFF.

The rearrangement links TRBV18 to TRBJ2-3; 7 bases align to TRBD1. Germline loops: CDR1 KGHSH, CDR2 LQKENI. V lost 4 bases to trimming and J lost 1 base; unmatched junction nucleotides: 2. The CDR3 extends over 14 amino acids. CDR3 sequence: CASSQGAGTDTQYF. In DNA form, the CDR3 reads TGTGCCAGCTCACAGGGGGCCGGCACAGATACGCAGTATTTT.

The rearrangement links TRBV21-1 to TRBJ2-2; no DNA check was done on the table's D call, TRBD2. TRBV21-1 counts as a pseudogene. The CDR3 has 15 amino acids. CDR3 in amino acids: CASSTGRGSGGELFF. The CDR3 DNA follows: TGTGCCAGCAGCACCGGACGGGGTTCTGGCGGGGAGCTGTTTTTT.

The chain carries TRBV3-1 (or the pseudogene TRBV3-2) and TRBJ1-1, with 9 bases aligning to TRBD1. With 1 base clipped from V and 11 bases from J, the junction kept 8 bases outside the gene matches. Germline CDR1 and CDR2: LGHDT and YNNKEL (reference sequence). CDR3 size: 14 residues. This chain's CDR3 is CASSQVLGTGSAFF. The CDR3 DNA sequence: TGTGCCAGCAGCCAAGTACTCGGGACAGGGAGTGCTTTCTTT.

The V gene is TRBV6-5, the J gene TRBJ1-1, with 8 bases aligning to TRBD1. V lost 4 bases and J lost 4; bases outside the gene matches: 8. CDR1 MNHEY and CDR2 SVGAGI come from the germline V gene. The CDR3 extends over 15 amino acids. This chain's CDR3 is CASSFQGARGTEAFF. CDR3 bases: TGTGCCAGCAGTTTTCAGGGGGCGAGGGGCACTGAAGCTTTCTTT.

V gene TRBV6-4 combines with J gene TRBJ2-6; possible D gene TRBD2, 5 bases. V was cut by 8 bases and J by 4 bases, with 15 bases left in between. The CDR3 runs to 15 residues. Looked up from germline, CDR1 is MRHNA and CDR2 is SNTAGT. CDR3 residues: CASGGRAGGANVLTF. As DNA, the CDR3 is TGTGCCAGCGGAGGCAGAGCAGGCGGGGCCAACGTCCTGACTTTC.